This T cell receptor (beta chain) was obtained from a study of identical twins' blood T cells. Study overall: Some twelve libraries, six alpha and six beta, gave approximately 50 million reads.

The CDR3 totals 13 residues. Germline V gene data show CDR1 as SNHLY and CDR2 as FYNNEI. Regarding this clonotype: Relative to the germline gene, one junction end is altered; a read error may explain this.

TCR cDNA libraries were made from RNA using a previously described, modified protocol. Each TCR cDNA library carried sample-specific barcodes on both ends. From the 5' RACE reads, TCRdb called clonotypes with MiXCR, one entry per CDR3 protein. The sample records hundreds of thousands of distinct CDR3 sequences, about 28% being singletons. Sequences were obtained from PBMCs. The TCR sequence derives from a woman aged 18 to 55 in good health. This chain links TRBV2 with TRBJ1-1; 8 bases agree with TRBD1. CDR3 region: CASGDTGGTEAFF. As DNA, the CDR3 is TGTGCCAGCGGTGATACAGGGGGCACTGAAGCTTTCTTT.